The sample holds one count of the clone carrying this TCR beta chain. CDR1 and CDR2 from the germline V gene are SNHLY and FYNNEI. The junction had 7 bases not matched to a gene; V was cut back by 4 bases and J by 6 bases. The CDR3 length is 14 residues. The data originate from a study of technical replicates of blood from a handful of donors. Generated by immunoSEQ multiplex PCR, the TCRdb table keeps only in-frame clones and is missing some. The sample has approximately 81,000 clones, roughly four fifths seen once. The chain employs TRBV2 and TRBJ2-7; 9 bases line up with TRBD2. This sequence originates from a human donor in good health. Some clones in this sample may be carry-over from other donors' samples. The specimen sequenced was PBMCs. CDR3: CASSVPGLATEQYF. The CDR3 DNA reads TGTGCCAGCAGTGTCCCGGGACTAGCCACCGAGCAGTACTTC.